Below are 13 T cell receptor beta chains sequenced from a single sample in a study of cytomegalovirus exposure and HLA in healthy donors. Repertoires were generated with immunoSEQ multiplex PCR, while TCRdb's copy carries only in-frame clones and drops some. In the table there are approximately 160,000 clones, 80% to 90% of which are singletons. The sample consisted of PBMCs. These receptors were obtained from a woman aged 25-40 years in good health and CMV-seronegative.

The rearrangement uses TRBV4-3 and TRBJ1-4; possible D gene TRBD1, 6 bases. The CDR3 is made up of 14 amino acids. Trimming left V 0 bases short and J 8 bases short, with 10 bases between. Germline lookup yields CDR1 LGHNA and CDR2 YSLEER. CDR3 DNA sequence: TGCGCCAGCAGCCAAGATACCAGGGGAGAAAAACTGTTTTTT. Protein sequence: CASSQDTRGEKLFF.

V gene TRBV7-9 combines with J gene TRBJ1-4, with D perhaps matching TRBD1 (5 bases). The CDR3 runs 16 residues. Germline CDR1 SEHNR, CDR2 FQNEAQ (reference sequence). V was pared by 4 bases and J by 7 bases, with 19 bases between. This CDR3 is CASSSDVWDGAEKLFF. The CDR3 DNA is TGTGCCAGCAGCTCGGACGTCTGGGATGGGGCTGAAAAACTGTTTTTT. The full variable domain, with the rest looked up from reference TRBV7-9 and TRBJ1-4, is DTGVSQNPRHKITKRGQNVTFRCDPISEHNRLYWYRQTLGQGPEFLTYFQNEAQLEKSRLLSDRFSAERPKGSFSTLEIQRTEQGDSAMYLCASSSDVWDGAEKLFFGSGTQLSVL.

This clone was counted a few times. The chain joins TRBV7-9 to TRBJ1-2; the match to TRBD1 covers 7 bases. The CDR3 has 13 residues. V gave up 1 base and J gave up 8 bases; unmatched junction bases: 4. Germline V gene lookup returns CDR1 SEHNR and CDR2 FQNEAQ (reference sequence). The DNA of the CDR3 is TGTGCCAGCAGCTTAGTGACAGGGTACGGCTACACCTTC. Protein sequence: CASSLVTGYGYTF.

The chain links TRBV27 to TRBJ2-7, with a possible D match to TRBD1 (5 bases). This CDR3 has 13 residues. Per germline, CDR1 MNHEY and CDR2 SMNVEV (reference sequence). With 5 bases removed from V and 1 base from J, the gap between germline ends came to 9 bases. CDR3 in amino acids: CASSLQGSYEQYF. CDR3 bases: TGTGCCAGCAGTCTCCAGGGATCCTACGAGCAGTACTTC.

This clone was observed a handful of times. The V call is TRBV19, the J call TRBJ1-3, with TRBD1 as a possible D gene (5 bases). Germline CDR1 and CDR2: LNHDA and SQIVND (reference sequence). The CDR3 extends over 14 amino acids. V was shortened by 5 bases and J by 0 bases, with 8 bases between the two germline ends. This CDR3 reads CASSPQVSGNTIYF. CDR3 nucleotides: TGTGCCAGTAGTCCACAGGTCTCTGGAAACACCATATATTTT.

The gene calls are TRBV6-6 and TRBJ1-1, with a possible D match to TRBD1 (5 bases). V was trimmed by 4 bases and J by 7 bases, leaving 16 bases between them. The germline CDR1 and CDR2 sequences are MNHNY and SVGAGI (reference sequence). CDR3 length: 14 residues. CDR3 DNA: TGTGCCAGCAGTTCCGGGCCTGGGGGGAGTGAAGCTTTCTTT. Its translation: CASSSGPGGSEAFF.

V gene TRBV5-6 combines with J gene TRBJ1-5; D unclear. Germline CDR1 is SGHDT and CDR2 is YYEEEE. The germline V and J ends were trimmed by 2 bases and 0 bases, with 6 bases remaining between them. The CDR3 has 14 residues. Written as DNA, the CDR3 is TGTGCCAGCAGCTTCATGGGTAGCAATCAGCCCCAGCATTTT. Translation gives CASSFMGSNQPQHF.

This chain joins TRBV7-9 and TRBJ1-5; D is undetermined. V was cut by 2 bases and J by 4 bases, with 6 bases left in between. Germline V gives CDR1 SEHNR, CDR2 FQNEAQ (reference sequence). The CDR3 has 13 amino acids. CDR3 nucleotides: TGTGCCAGCAGCTTAACAGCAAATCAGCCCCAGCATTTT. Amino acids: CASSLTANQPQHF. Supplemented by reference TRBV7-9 and TRBJ1-5, the full variable domain reads DTGVSQNPRHKITKRGQNVTFRCDPISEHNRLYWYRQTLGQGPEFLTYFQNEAQLEKSRLLSDRFSAERPKGSFSTLEIQRTEQGDSAMYLCASSLTANQPQHFGDGTRLSIL.

This clone was detected once. CDR3 nucleotides: TGTGCCACCAGCAGAGATTTGGGGCACGGACCGGGCTACACCTTC. This translates into CATSRDLGHGPGYTF. The rearrangement uses TRBV15 and TRBJ1-2; a possible D gene is TRBD1 (5 bases). CDR3 length: 15 residues. V lost 0 bases, J lost 8 bases, and 16 bases lay in between. The germline CDR1 and CDR2 sequences are LNHNV and YYDKDF (reference sequence).

The chain employs TRBV5-1 and TRBJ2-1, with 9 bases aligning to TRBD2. CDR1 SGHRS and CDR2 YFSETQ come from the germline V gene. V gave up 4 bases and J gave up 9 bases; unmatched junction bases: 8. This CDR3 is 14 amino acids long. The DNA for the CDR3 is TGCGCCAGCAGCCACGGGAGCGGGGGGCTTGAGCAGTTCTTC. Amino acid sequence: CASSHGSGGLEQFF.

This clone was detected only once. The chain carries TRBV6-6 and TRBJ1-6; D gene uncertain. Per germline, CDR1 MNHNY and CDR2 SVGAGI (reference sequence). Deletions cut 5 bases from V and 0 bases from J, with 5 bases between. This CDR3 is 14 amino acids long. CDR3 region: CASSKSSYNSPLHF. The CDR3 region has the DNA TGTGCCAGCAGTAAAAGCTCCTATAATTCACCCCTCCACTTT.

In nucleotides, the CDR3 is TGTGCTAGTGGTCCAGGGGACAGGGGCGATGAGCAGTTCTTC. This gives the protein CASGPGDRGDEQFF. V is TRBV12-5 and J is TRBJ2-1; 10 bases agree with TRBD1. The junction had 6 bases not matched to a gene; V was cut back by 5 bases and J by 8 bases. The CDR3 is made up of 14 amino acids. Germline values: CDR1 LGHNT, CDR2 FRNRAP.

This chain joins TRBV18 and TRBJ2-4; possible D gene TRBD1, 6 bases. CDR3 size: 17 residues. V was trimmed by 0 bases and J by 0 bases, leaving 12 bases between them. Germline V lookup: CDR1 KGHSH, CDR2 LQKENI. The CDR3 spells CASSPPDRMVAKNIQYF. The CDR3, as DNA: TGTGCCAGCTCACCACCAGACAGGATGGTAGCCAAAAACATTCAGTACTTC.